These T cell receptor beta chains were read from a single sample in a study of T cells in Graves' hyperthyroidism and ophthalmopathy. TCRdb processed the multiplex PCR reads anew with MiXCR; each CDR3 protein has one entry. The data hold under 650,000 distinct CDR3 sequences, with about 16% observed a single time. Specimen: blood. These receptors were obtained from a young woman with Graves' hyperthyroidism. Each CDR3 is given with its conserved first and last residue. The D gene is left open where the match is weak. Rows give clone size only sometimes, using once, few, many, or a class for an expanded clone.

clone_size	v_call	j_call	d_call	cdr3_nt	cdr3_aa
many	TRBV12-3/TRBV12-4	TRBJ2-7	TRBD2	TGTGCCAGCAGTTTATACCGCCTAGCGGGAACCTACGAGCAGTACTTC	CASSLYRLAGTYEQYF
many	TRBV20-1	TRBJ2-7	NA	TGCAGTGCTAGAGATAACACCTACGAGCAGTACTTC	CSARDNTYEQYF
few	TRBV10-2	TRBJ1-5	TRBD1	TGCGCCAGCAGTGATGCGGGGACAGTCCCGCAGCATTTT	CASSDAGTVPQHF
NA	TRBV2	TRBJ1-2	NA	TGTGCCAGCAATAACAACTATGGCTACACCTTC	CASNNNYGYTF
NA	TRBV5-1	TRBJ2-2	TRBD2	TGCGCCAGCAGCTTGGTGGGGGGACTAGCGGGAACGGAGCTGTTTTTT	CASSLVGGLAGTELFF
many	TRBV2	TRBJ1-1	NA	TGTGCCAGCAGGAAAGTGGGTCTGAACACTGAAGCTTTCTTT	CASRKVGLNTEAFF
NA	TRBV30	TRBJ2-7	NA	TGTGCCTGGAGAATGGACCAGCGGGCCCTCGAGCAGTACTTC	CAWRMDQRALEQYF
many	TRBV28	TRBJ1-5	NA	TGTGCCAGCAGGTCAACGTTGAGCAATCAGCCCCAGCATTTT	CASRSTLSNQPQHF
few	TRBV2	TRBJ2-7	NA	TGTGCCAGCAGGGGAGCGGAAACGCCCTACGAGCAGTACTTC	CASRGAETPYEQYF
few	TRBV3-1	TRBJ2-2	NA	TGTGCCAGCAGCCGGGCAGGAAACACCGGGGAGCTGTTTTTT	CASSRAGNTGELFF
many	TRBV12-3/TRBV12-4	TRBJ2-2	NA	TGTGCCAGCAACGGGCCCACCGGGGAGCTGTTTTTT	CASNGPTGELFF
NA	TRBV29-1	TRBJ2-3	TRBD1	TGCAGCGTTGAAAGGGGGCCAGATACGCAGTATTTT	CSVERGPDTQYF
many	TRBV28	TRBJ2-1	NA	TGTGCCAGCAGTTTGTCTCTAGCGCTCGACAATGAGCAGTTCTTC	CASSLSLALDNEQFF
many	TRBV5-1	TRBJ2-1	NA	TGCGCCAGCAGCCCCTATAGCGGTCAAAGCTCCTACAATGAGCAGTTCTTC	CASSPYSGQSSYNEQFF
few	TRBV7-8	TRBJ2-1	NA	TGTGCCAGCAGCTTAGGTCCAGGGGACTACAATGAGCAGTTCTTC	CASSLGPGDYNEQFF
many	TRBV12-3/TRBV12-4	TRBJ2-3	NA	TGTGCCAGCAGTTGGTCAGGGTCCTACACAGATACGCAGTATTTT	CASSWSGSYTDTQYF
many	TRBV2	TRBJ2-1	TRBD2	TGTGCCAGCAGTGAATGGCCTAGCGGGCAGAGCTCCTACAATGAGCAGTTCTTC	CASSEWPSGQSSYNEQFF
many	TRBV28	TRBJ2-3	NA	TGTGCCAGCAGTTTTTCGTCGCTGCGTGATACGCAGTATTTT	CASSFSSLRDTQYF
NA	TRBV20-1	TRBJ1-2	NA	TGCAGTGCTAGAGATTTGCAGGCTAACTATGGCTACACCTTC	CSARDLQANYGYTF
NA	TRBV28	TRBJ2-7	TRBD2	TGTGCCAGCAGGCCCCATAGCGGGAGGGGCGACGAGCAGTACTTC	CASRPHSGRGDEQYF
many	TRBV7-2	TRBJ1-2	NA	TGTGCCAGCCACAAACCAGGGGTTGACTATGGCTACACCTTC	CASHKPGVDYGYTF
NA	TRBV7-2	TRBJ2-1	NA	TGTGCCAGCAGCCCCGCCTCATTCTACAATGAGCAGTTCTTC	CASSPASFYNEQFF
few	TRBV9	TRBJ1-5	NA	TGTGCCAGCAGCGTAGGAGCGGGGGCGAGCAATCAGCCCCAGCATTTT	CASSVGAGASNQPQHF
few	TRBV27	TRBJ2-1	TRBD2	TGTGCCAGCAGTCCTAGCGGGAGGTCTACCTCCTACAATGAGCAGTTCTTC	CASSPSGRSTSYNEQFF
many	TRBV7-2	TRBJ1-2	NA	TGTGCCAGCAGCTTAGTTCCGGGGAACTATGGCTACACCTTC	CASSLVPGNYGYTF
NA	TRBV9	TRBJ2-4	NA	TGTGCCAGCTCGGCGGGACTAGCCAAAAACATTCAGTACTTC	CASSAGLAKNIQYF
many	TRBV5-4	TRBJ2-1	TRBD2	TGTGCCAGCAGCTTGGAGGCGGGAGGCTCCTACAATGAGCAGTTCTTC	CASSLEAGGSYNEQFF
many	TRBV6-1	TRBJ1-1	NA	TGTGCCAGCAGAGACTCCCGACGTATGAACACTGAAGCTTTCTTT	CASRDSRRMNTEAFF
many	TRBV12-3/TRBV12-4	TRBJ2-3	NA	TGTGCCAGCAGTTATGCTAGAAGCACAGATACGCAGTATTTT	CASSYARSTDTQYF
few	TRBV19	TRBJ1-2	TRBD1	TGTGCCAGCACGAGTCCGGGACAGTCAAGTTATGGCTACACCTTC	CASTSPGQSSYGYTF
few	TRBV19	TRBJ2-1	TRBD1	TGTGCCAGTGGGGATACAGGGGTCAATGAGCAGTTCTTC	CASGDTGVNEQFF